These T cell receptor beta chains were read from a single sample in a study of blood T cell repertoires in COVID-19. The data were produced by immunoSEQ multiplex PCR, yet TCRdb's version contains in-frame clones alone and is incomplete. The data contain approximately 480,000 clones, roughly 90% of them singletons. The sequenced material came from PBMCs or T cells enriched from blood (not recorded which). Receptors originate from a woman aged 18-29 years who had recovered from COVID-19. The CDR3 runs from the conserved cysteine through the conserved F or W. The order of the fields is D gene, V gene, clone size, J gene, CDR3 DNA, CDR3 protein. The D gene is left open where the match is weak. Expanded clones are given a class, and other clones once, few, many or no size at all.

>.|TRBV7-2|.|TRBJ1-5
TGTGCCAGCAGCTTGGAGGTATATCAGCCCCAGCATTTT
CASSLEVYQPQHF
>.|TRBV2|.|TRBJ1-6
TGTGCCAGCGGAGACGGAAACTATAATTCACCCCTCCACTTT
CASGDGNYNSPLHF
>.|TRBV7-9|once|TRBJ2-6
TGTGCCAGCAGCTTAGGGGCGATAGGGGCCAACGTCCTGACTTTC
CASSLGAIGANVLTF
>.|TRBV12-5|.|TRBJ1-3
TGTGCTAGTGCTTCGGGGTTTTCTGGAAACACCATATATTTT
CASASGFSGNTIYF
>.|TRBV3-1/TRBV3-2|.|TRBJ1-1
TGTGCCAGCAGCCAAGTATTCGGGGGAAGGACTGAAGCTTTCTTT
CASSQVFGGRTEAFF
>TRBD2|TRBV7-9|.|TRBJ2-1
TGTGCCAGCAGCTTACGTCGGTCGGGAGGCCAGACTTTCTTC
CASSLRRSGGQTFF
>TRBD1|TRBV30|.|TRBJ1-6
TGTGCCTGGAGGACAGGGGATGTCTCACCCCTCCACTTT
CAWRTGDVSPLHF
>TRBD2|TRBV6-1|.|TRBJ2-2
TGTGCCAGCAGTGCGAGACTAGCGGGGACCCGAACCGGGGAGCTGTTTTTT
CASSARLAGTRTGELFF
>TRBD1|TRBV9|.|TRBJ2-5
TGTGCCAGCAGCGTAGGGGACAGGGATACAGAGACCCAGTACTTC
CASSVGDRDTETQYF
>.|TRBV5-1|.|TRBJ1-6
TGCGCCAGCAGCTTGGTTACGGGAAATTCACCCCTCCACTTT
CASSLVTGNSPLHF
>TRBD2|TRBV24-1|.|TRBJ2-3
TGTGCCACCCGGCGGGGGGGTGAGGATACGCAGTATTTT
CATRRGGEDTQYF
>TRBD2|TRBV4-2|.|TRBJ2-3
TGTGCCAGCAGCCTTGGGACTAGCGGGGGGAGCACAGATACGCAGTATTTT
CASSLGTSGGSTDTQYF
>TRBD1|TRBV19|.|TRBJ1-2
TGTGCCAGTAATACCGACAGGGTCAACTATGGCTACACCTTC
CASNTDRVNYGYTF
>.|TRBV5-8|.|TRBJ2-7
TGTGCCAGCAGCTTGGGGGCCGAACTGTACGAGCAGTACTTC
CASSLGAELYEQYF
>.|TRBV2|.|TRBJ1-5
TGTGCCAGCAGTGGTTCGGCAGGGGCTATTTATCAGCCCCAGCATTTT
CASSGSAGAIYQPQHF
>TRBD1|TRBV4-1|.|TRBJ2-7
TGCGCCAGCAGTCGTGTCCCTGGACAGGGGATGGGCGAGCAGTACTTC
CASSRVPGQGMGEQYF
>.|TRBV11-2|.|TRBJ1-1
TGTGCCAGCAGCTTAGCGGGGTACAACACTGAAGCTTTCTTT
CASSLAGYNTEAFF
>.|TRBV27|.|TRBJ2-2
TGTGCCAGCACCCCTTCGAACACCGGGGAGCTGTTTTTT
CASTPSNTGELFF
>TRBD2|TRBV20-1|.|TRBJ2-3
TGCAGTGCTAGTCCGGGGGGACCGTTAGGAGATACGCAGTATTTT
CSASPGGPLGDTQYF
>.|TRBV18|.|TRBJ1-5
TGTGCCAGCTCACCAGGGGCAGGGGTAAATCAGCCCCAGCATTTT
CASSPGAGVNQPQHF
>.|TRBV15|.|TRBJ2-7
TGTGCCACCAGCTCCTTCAGGGGCCCATCCTACGAGCAGTACTTC
CATSSFRGPSYEQYF
>.|TRBV27|.|TRBJ1-4
TGTGCCAGCAGTCCCCGAACAGCATGGGCCGGTAATGAAAAACTGTTTTTT
CASSPRTAWAGNEKLFF
>.|TRBV7-2|.|TRBJ1-2
TGTGCCAGCAGCTTAGGACCGGGTTGGGACTATGGCTACACCTTC
CASSLGPGWDYGYTF
>TRBD1|TRBV5-1|.|TRBJ1-2
TGCGCCAGCAGCTTGGATGGGGACAGATTGAGTTACACCTTC
CASSLDGDRLSYTF
>.|TRBV12-3/TRBV12-4|.|TRBJ1-2
TGTGCCAGCAGTTTAGATGGTGCGTATGGCTACACCTTC
CASSLDGAYGYTF
>.|TRBV18|.|TRBJ1-5
TGTGCCAGCTCTATAGAGCGGGGTCAGCCCCAGCATTTT
CASSIERGQPQHF
>TRBD1|TRBV19|.|TRBJ1-4
TGTGCCAGTAGTAGACAGGGGGGTCCCGAAAAACTGTTTTTT
CASSRQGGPEKLFF
>.|TRBV12-5|.|TRBJ1-1
TGTGCTAGTGGCTTTGACACTGAAGCTTTCTTT
CASGFDTEAFF
>.|TRBV19|.|TRBJ2-5
TGTGCCAGTAGTATACTGGGGGCGGAAGAGACCCAGTACTTC
CASSILGAEETQYF
>TRBD1|TRBV30|.|TRBJ1-1
TGTGCCTGGCATACAGGGACAGGGGGGACTGAAGCTTTCTTT
CAWHTGTGGTEAFF
>.|TRBV28|.|TRBJ1-3
TGTGCCAGCAGTCCCCCGGGGAAATTAAACACCATATATTTT
CASSPPGKLNTIYF
>.|TRBV29-1|.|TRBJ2-7
TGCAGCGTTGTTGAGGGGGTCGGCGAGCAGTACTTC
CSVVEGVGEQYF
>TRBD1|TRBV10-3|.|TRBJ2-3
TGTGCCATCAGTGAGGGAACTACAGGGGACGTGGGAGATACGCAGTATTTT
CAISEGTTGDVGDTQYF
>.|TRBV29-1|.|TRBJ2-1
TGCAGCGTTGCCCGGGATGGGGATGAGCAGTTCTTC
CSVARDGDEQFF
>TRBD1|TRBV27|.|TRBJ2-3
TGTGCCAGCAGTGTCGACCCGGGACAGGGGCTGACAGATACGCAGTATTTT
CASSVDPGQGLTDTQYF
>.|TRBV12-5|.|TRBJ2-3
TGTGCTAGTGGTTTGGAGAGAGGGGGGGGTAGCACAGATACGCAGTATTTT
CASGLERGGGSTDTQYF
>.|TRBV10-3|.|TRBJ2-7
TGTGCCATCAGTGATTCGGACAATTACGAGCAGTACTTC
CAISDSDNYEQYF
>.|TRBV5-1|.|TRBJ1-3
TGCGCCAGCAGCTTGGGTTCCACTGGAAACACCATATATTTT
CASSLGSTGNTIYF
>TRBD1|TRBV7-9|.|TRBJ1-2
TGTGCCAGCAGCCGACCCCCCTGGCAGGGGGCATCAGGTGGCTACACCTTC
CASSRPPWQGASGGYTF
>TRBD1|TRBV18|.|TRBJ2-7
TGTGCCAGCTCACCAACAAGACAGGGGGGCTACTACGAGCAGTACTTC
CASSPTRQGGYYEQYF
>.|TRBV2|.|TRBJ1-6
TGTGCCAGCAGCCGGGAGAGCTCCTATAATTCACCCCTCCACTTT
CASSRESSYNSPLHF
>.|TRBV9|.|TRBJ1-2
TGTGCCAGCAGCGTAGGTGGGGGCCAGTATGGCTACACCTTC
CASSVGGGQYGYTF
>.|TRBV5-8|once|TRBJ1-2
TGTGCCAGCAGAACCAGGGCCGCTAACTATGGCTACACCTTC
CASRTRAANYGYTF
>.|TRBV28|.|TRBJ1-2
TGTGCCAGCAGTTTAGCAGGGCCCAACTATGGCTACACCTTC
CASSLAGPNYGYTF
>TRBD1|TRBV7-9|.|TRBJ2-3
TGTGCCAGCAGCAAGGACAGGGCGACAGATACGCAGTATTTT
CASSKDRATDTQYF
>.|TRBV3-1/TRBV3-2|once|TRBJ2-7
TGTGCCAGCAGCCAAGCAGACATGTGGGAGCAGTACTTC
CASSQADMWEQYF
>.|TRBV6-5|.|TRBJ1-1
TGTGCCAGCAGTCCACAGGGCGACACTGAAGCTTTCTTT
CASSPQGDTEAFF
>TRBD1|TRBV6-5|.|TRBJ1-1
TGTGCCAGCAGTTACGGTCAGGGGGCTGCTTTCTTT
CASSYGQGAAFF
>TRBD1|TRBV9|.|TRBJ1-1
TGTGCCAGCAGTATTTCTGTGACAGGGGGCTCTGAAGCTTTCTTT
CASSISVTGGSEAFF
>.|TRBV6-4|.|TRBJ1-2
TGTGCCAGCAGTGACTCCTATGGCGGGAGTGACCAGAACTATGGCTACACCTTC
CASSDSYGGSDQNYGYTF
>TRBD1|TRBV24-1|.|TRBJ2-2
TGTGCCACCAGTGATACTGGACAGGGAAACACCGGGGAGCTGTTTTTT
CATSDTGQGNTGELFF
>.|TRBV29-1|.|TRBJ2-4
TGCAGCGCTCAACTAGAAACGTACATTCAGTACTTC
CSAQLETYIQYF
>TRBD2|TRBV3-1/TRBV3-2|.|TRBJ2-1
TGTGCCAGCAGCGCTAGCGGTAACTCCTACAATGAGCAGTTCTTC
CASSASGNSYNEQFF
>.|TRBV28|.|TRBJ1-5
TGTGCCAGCAGTCAGTTTACAGGGTCCCTCGAACAGCCCCAGCATTTT
CASSQFTGSLEQPQHF
>TRBD2|TRBV18|.|TRBJ2-1
TGTGCCAGCTCACCAACTAGCGGGGGGGCGTATGAGCAGTTCTTC
CASSPTSGGAYEQFF
>.|TRBV7-9|few|TRBJ1-2
TGTGCCAGCAGCTTACAGGGTATAGGCTACACCTTC
CASSLQGIGYTF
>.|TRBV12-3/TRBV12-4|once|TRBJ1-2
TGTGCCAGCAGTTACCTCGCTTTAGCCGGCTACACCTTC
CASSYLALAGYTF
>.|TRBV7-9|.|TRBJ2-1
TGTGCCAGCAGCTTAGCTCTGCAGGGCCCTTACAATGAGCAGTTCTTC
CASSLALQGPYNEQFF